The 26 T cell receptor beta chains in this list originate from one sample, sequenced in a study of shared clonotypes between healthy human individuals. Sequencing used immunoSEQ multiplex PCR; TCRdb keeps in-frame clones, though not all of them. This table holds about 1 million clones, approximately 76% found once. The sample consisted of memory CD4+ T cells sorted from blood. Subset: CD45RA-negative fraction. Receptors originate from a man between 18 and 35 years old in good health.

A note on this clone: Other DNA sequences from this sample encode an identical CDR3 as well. The CDR3 here is CASSPAQNTEAFF. CDR3 sequence (DNA): TGTGCCAGCTCACCGGCACAGAACACTGAAGCTTTCTTT. This rearrangement joins TRBV18 to TRBJ1-1; the D is unclear. Trimming left V 3 bases short and J 1 base short, with 6 bases between. This CDR3 has 13 residues. Germline V gives CDR1 KGHSH, CDR2 LQKENI.

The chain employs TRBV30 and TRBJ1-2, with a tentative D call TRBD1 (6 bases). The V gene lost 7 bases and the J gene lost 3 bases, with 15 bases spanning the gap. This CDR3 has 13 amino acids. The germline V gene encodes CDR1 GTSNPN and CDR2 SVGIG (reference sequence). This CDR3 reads CAFSGQFYYGYTF. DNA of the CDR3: TGTGCCTTCTCAGGACAGTTCTACTATGGCTACACCTTC.

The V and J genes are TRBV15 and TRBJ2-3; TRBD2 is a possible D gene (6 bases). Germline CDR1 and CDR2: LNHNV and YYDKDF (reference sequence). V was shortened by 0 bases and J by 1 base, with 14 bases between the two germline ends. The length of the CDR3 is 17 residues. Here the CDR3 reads CATSRDRIGRGTDTQYF. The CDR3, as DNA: TGTGCCACCAGCAGAGATAGGATCGGGAGAGGCACAGATACGCAGTATTTT.

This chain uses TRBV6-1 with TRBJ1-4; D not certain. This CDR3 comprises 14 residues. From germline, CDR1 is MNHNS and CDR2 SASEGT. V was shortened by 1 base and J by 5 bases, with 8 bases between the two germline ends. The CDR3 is CASSEVPSNEKLFF. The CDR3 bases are TGTGCCAGCAGTGAAGTCCCGTCAAATGAAAAACTGTTTTTT.

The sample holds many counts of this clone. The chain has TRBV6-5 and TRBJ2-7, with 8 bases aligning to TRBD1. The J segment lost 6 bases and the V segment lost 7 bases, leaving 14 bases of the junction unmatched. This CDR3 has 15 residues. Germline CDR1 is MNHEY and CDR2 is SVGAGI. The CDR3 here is CASTYRDTGGREQYF. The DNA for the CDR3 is TGTGCCAGCACCTACCGGGATACAGGGGGGCGCGAGCAGTACTTC.

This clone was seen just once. The CDR3 region has the DNA TGTGCCAGCAGTTTCCCCGGTAACAATCAGCCCCAGCATTTT. Translated: CASSFPGNNQPQHF. This chain joins TRBV28 and TRBJ1-5; D unclear. The CDR3 consists of 14 residues. Trimming left V 3 bases short and J 3 bases short, with 9 bases between. Germline loops: CDR1 MDHEN, CDR2 SYDVKM.

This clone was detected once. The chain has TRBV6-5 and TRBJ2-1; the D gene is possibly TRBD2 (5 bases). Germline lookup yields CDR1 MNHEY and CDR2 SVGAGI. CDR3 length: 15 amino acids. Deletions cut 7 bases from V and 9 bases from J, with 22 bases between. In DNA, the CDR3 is TGTGCCAGCACCTTAAGTGGCCCGGGGAAGGGTGAGCAGTTCTTC. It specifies CASTLSGPGKGEQFF.

The CDR3 DNA follows: TGTGCCAGCAGTGAGCAGACTAACTACGAGCAGTACTTC. Amino acids: CASSEQTNYEQYF. V gene TRBV2 combines with J gene TRBJ2-7, with D possibly matching TRBD2 (5 bases). The V end lost 3 bases, the J end lost 3 bases, and 9 bases lay between the germline ends. CDR3 length: 13 residues. Germline V gene data show CDR1 as SNHLY and CDR2 as FYNNEI.

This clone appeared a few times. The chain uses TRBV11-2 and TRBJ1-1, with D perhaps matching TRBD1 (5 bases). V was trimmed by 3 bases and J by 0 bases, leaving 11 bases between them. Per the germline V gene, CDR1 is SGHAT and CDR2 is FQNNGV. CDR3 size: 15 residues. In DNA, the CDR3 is TGTGCCAGCAGCTTCCAGGGAGATATGAACACTGAAGCTTTCTTT. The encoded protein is CASSFQGDMNTEAFF.

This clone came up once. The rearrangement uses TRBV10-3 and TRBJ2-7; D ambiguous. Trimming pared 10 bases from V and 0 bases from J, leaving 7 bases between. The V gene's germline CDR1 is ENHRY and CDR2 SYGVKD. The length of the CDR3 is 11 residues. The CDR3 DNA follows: TGTGCCAAATCAAGCTCCTACGAGCAGTACTTC. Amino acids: CAKSSSYEQYF.

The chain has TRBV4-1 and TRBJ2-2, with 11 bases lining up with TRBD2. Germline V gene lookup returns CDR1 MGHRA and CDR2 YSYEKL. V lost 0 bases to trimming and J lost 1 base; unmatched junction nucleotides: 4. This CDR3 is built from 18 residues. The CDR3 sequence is CASSQDLGLAGNTGELFF. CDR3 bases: TGCGCCAGCAGCCAAGATCTTGGACTAGCGGGGAACACCGGGGAGCTGTTTTTT.

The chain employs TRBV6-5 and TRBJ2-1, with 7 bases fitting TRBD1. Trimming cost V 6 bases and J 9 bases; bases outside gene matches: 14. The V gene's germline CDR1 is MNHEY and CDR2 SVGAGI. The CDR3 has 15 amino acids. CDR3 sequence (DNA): TGTGCCAGCAGACGAGGGACAGTTAAGGGCCTTGAGCAGTTCTTC. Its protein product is CASRRGTVKGLEQFF.

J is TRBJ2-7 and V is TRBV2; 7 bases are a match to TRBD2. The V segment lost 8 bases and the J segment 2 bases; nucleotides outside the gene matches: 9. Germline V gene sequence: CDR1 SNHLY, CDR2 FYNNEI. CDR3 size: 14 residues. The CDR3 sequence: CASRGSGRTYEQYF. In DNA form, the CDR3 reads TGTGCCAGCCGTGGTAGCGGGCGAACCTACGAGCAGTACTTC.

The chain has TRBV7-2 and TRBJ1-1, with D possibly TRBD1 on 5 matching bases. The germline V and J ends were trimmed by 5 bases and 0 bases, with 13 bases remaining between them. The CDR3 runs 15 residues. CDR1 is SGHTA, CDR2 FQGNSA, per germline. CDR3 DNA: TGTGCCAGCAGCGCTGGGGCGGGGATGAACACTGAAGCTTTCTTT. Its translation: CASSAGAGMNTEAFF.

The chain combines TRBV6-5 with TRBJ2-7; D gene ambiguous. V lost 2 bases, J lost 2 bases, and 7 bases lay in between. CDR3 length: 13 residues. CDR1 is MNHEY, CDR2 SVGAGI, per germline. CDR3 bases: TGTGCCAGCAGTTACAGGGCCGCCTACGAGCAGTACTTC. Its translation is CASSYRAAYEQYF.

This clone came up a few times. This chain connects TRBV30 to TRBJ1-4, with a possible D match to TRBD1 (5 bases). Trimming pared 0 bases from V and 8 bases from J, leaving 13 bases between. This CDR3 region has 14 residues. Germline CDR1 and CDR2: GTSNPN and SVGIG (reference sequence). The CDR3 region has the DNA TGTGCCTGGAGTGTCGGCAGGGTGGAGGAAAAACTGTTTTTT. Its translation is CAWSVGRVEEKLFF. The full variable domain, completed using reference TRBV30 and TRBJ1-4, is SQTIHQWPATLVQPVGSPLSLECTVEGTSNPNLYWYRQAAGRGLQLLFYSVGIGQISSEVPQNLSASRPQDRQFILSSKKLLLSDSGFYLCAWSVGRVEEKLFFGSGTQLSVL.

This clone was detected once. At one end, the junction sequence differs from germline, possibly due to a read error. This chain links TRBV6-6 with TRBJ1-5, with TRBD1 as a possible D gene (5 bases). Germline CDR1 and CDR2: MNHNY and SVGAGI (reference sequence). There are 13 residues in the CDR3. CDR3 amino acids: CAGSRDSGQPQHF. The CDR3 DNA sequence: TGTGCCGGCAGCAGGGATTCAGGCCAGCCCCAGCATTTT.

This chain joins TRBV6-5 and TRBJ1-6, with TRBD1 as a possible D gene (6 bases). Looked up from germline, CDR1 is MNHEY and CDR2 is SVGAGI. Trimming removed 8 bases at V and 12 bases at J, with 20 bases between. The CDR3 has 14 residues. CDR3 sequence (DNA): TGTGCCAGCCAGCAAGGACAGCCCCGGGGACCCCTCCACTTT. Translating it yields CASQQGQPRGPLHF.

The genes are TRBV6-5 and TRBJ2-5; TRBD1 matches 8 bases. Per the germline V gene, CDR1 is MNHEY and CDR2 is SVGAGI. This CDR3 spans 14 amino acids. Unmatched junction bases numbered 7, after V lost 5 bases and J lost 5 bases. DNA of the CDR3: TGTGCCAGCAGTGGCTCAGGGGGCCCCGAGACCCAGTACTTC. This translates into CASSGSGGPETQYF.

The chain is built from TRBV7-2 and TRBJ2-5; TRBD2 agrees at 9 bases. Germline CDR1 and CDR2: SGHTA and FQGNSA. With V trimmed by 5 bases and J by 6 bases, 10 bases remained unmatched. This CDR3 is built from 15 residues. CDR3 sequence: CASSPPSGMGKTQYF. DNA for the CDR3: TGTGCCAGCAGCCCCCCTAGCGGGATGGGAAAGACCCAGTACTTC.

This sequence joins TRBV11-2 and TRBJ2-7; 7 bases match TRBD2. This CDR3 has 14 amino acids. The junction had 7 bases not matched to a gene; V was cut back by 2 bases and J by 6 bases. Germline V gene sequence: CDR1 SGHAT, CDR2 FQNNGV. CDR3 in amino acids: CASSLTGGSREQYF. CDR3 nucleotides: TGTGCCAGCAGCTTAACGGGAGGCAGTCGCGAGCAGTACTTC.

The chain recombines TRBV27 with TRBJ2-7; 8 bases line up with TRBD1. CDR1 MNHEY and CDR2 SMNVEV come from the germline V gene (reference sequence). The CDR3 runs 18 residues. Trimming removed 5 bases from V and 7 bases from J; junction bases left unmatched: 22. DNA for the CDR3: TGTGCCAGCAGTCAGACAGGGGACCTGCTTATCGGAGGAGGGGAGCAGTACTTC. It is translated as CASSQTGDLLIGGGEQYF.

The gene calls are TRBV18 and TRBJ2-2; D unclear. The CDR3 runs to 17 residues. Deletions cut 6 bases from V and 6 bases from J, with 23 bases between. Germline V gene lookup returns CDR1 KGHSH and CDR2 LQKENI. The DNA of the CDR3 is TGTGCCAGCTCCCGCCCGCCTCCCTCGGCTGACGCCGGGGAGCTGTTTTTT. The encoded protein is CASSRPPPSADAGELFF.

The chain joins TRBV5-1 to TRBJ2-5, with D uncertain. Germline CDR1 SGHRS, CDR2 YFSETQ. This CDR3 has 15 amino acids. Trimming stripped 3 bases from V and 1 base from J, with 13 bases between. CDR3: CASSSNGRTQETQYF. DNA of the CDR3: TGCGCCAGCAGCTCGAACGGAAGGACCCAAGAGACCCAGTACTTC.

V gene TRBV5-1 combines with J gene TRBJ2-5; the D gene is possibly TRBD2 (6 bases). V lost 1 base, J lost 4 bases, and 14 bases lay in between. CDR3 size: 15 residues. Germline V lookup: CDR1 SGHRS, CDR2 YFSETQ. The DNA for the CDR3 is TGCGCCAGCAGCTTGAATTCCGGGAGCGGAGAGACCCAGTACTTC. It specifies CASSLNSGSGETQYF.

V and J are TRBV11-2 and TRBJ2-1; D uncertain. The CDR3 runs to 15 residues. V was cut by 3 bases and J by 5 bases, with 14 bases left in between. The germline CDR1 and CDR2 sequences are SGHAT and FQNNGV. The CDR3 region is CASSFTLPSDNEQFF. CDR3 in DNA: TGTGCCAGCAGCTTCACTCTCCCCTCAGACAATGAGCAGTTCTTC.